These 8 T cell receptor beta chains were sequenced from one sample in a study of blood T cell repertoires in COVID-19. TCRdb keeps only in-frame clones here, not all; method: immunoSEQ multiplex PCR. The sample consists of approximately 36,000 clones, 70% to 90% of them appearing once. Sequenced sample: peripheral blood. These receptors were collected from a human donor in a cohort sampled during active COVID-19.

The CDR3 bases are TGTGCCAGCAGCTTGGTCGGAGATTACAATGAGCAGTTCTTC. The encoded protein is CASSLVGDYNEQFF. The V gene is TRBV7-9, the J gene TRBJ2-1; D unresolved. The CDR3 spans 14 residues. V lost 3 bases to trimming and J lost 4 bases, with 10 bases between them. CDR1 and CDR2 from the germline V gene are SEHNR and FQNEAQ (reference sequence).

This clone has just a few counts. The chain couples TRBV11-2 to TRBJ1-2, with no clear D. The CDR3 covers 15 residues. The V and J ends lost 1 base and 4 bases respectively, with 13 bases between them. Germline V gives CDR1 SGHAT, CDR2 FQNNGV. The CDR3 nucleotides read TGTGCCAGCAGCTTAGTGCCTGCATGGCTCTATGGCTACACCTTC. Amino acid sequence: CASSLVPAWLYGYTF.

This chain uses TRBV28 with TRBJ1-1, with a possible D match to TRBD1 (5 bases). Trimming removed 3 bases at V and 5 bases at J, with 10 bases between. Germline-derived CDR1 and CDR2 are MDHEN and SYDVKM. The CDR3 has 13 amino acids. This chain's CDR3 is CASSFRTPTEAFF. The CDR3 DNA follows: TGTGCCAGCAGTTTTAGGACACCTACTGAAGCTTTCTTT.

The genes are TRBV6-5 and TRBJ1-1, with 12 bases matching TRBD1. The length of the CDR3 is 14 residues. Germline-derived CDR1 and CDR2 are MNHEY and SVGAGI. Trimming at V came to 4 bases and at J to 4 bases, leaving 1 base not matched to a gene. In DNA, the CDR3 is TGTGCCAGCAGTTGGGACAGGGGGCCCACTGAAGCTTTCTTT. Protein product: CASSWDRGPTEAFF.

The chain carries TRBV3-1 (or the pseudogene TRBV3-2) and TRBJ1-6; D possibly corresponds to TRBD1 (5 bases). Germline V gene data show CDR1 as LGHDT and CDR2 as YNNKEL (reference sequence). CDR3 size: 13 residues. Trimming removed 8 bases at V and 8 bases at J, with 13 bases between. CDR3 region: CASSRGDYSPLHF. As DNA, the CDR3 is TGTGCCAGCTCCCGAGGGGACTATTCACCCCTCCACTTT.

The CDR3 here is CASSSLTGDTEAFF. In DNA form, the CDR3 reads TGTGCCAGCAGTTCCCTGACGGGGGACACTGAAGCTTTCTTT. The chain carries TRBV27 and TRBJ1-1; possible D gene TRBD1, 5 bases. In germline, CDR1 is MNHEY, CDR2 SMNVEV (reference sequence). Deletions cut 4 bases from V and 3 bases from J, with 12 bases between. The CDR3 is made up of 14 amino acids.

The chain links TRBV6-5 to TRBJ2-2; TRBD2 might be the D (6 bases). CDR3 length equals 14 residues. Germline V gene data show CDR1 as MNHEY and CDR2 as SVGAGI. Trimming shortened V by 8 bases and J by 2 bases, and 12 bases separated the two germline ends. CDR3 nucleotide sequence: TGTGCCAGCTGGGGACTTCTCAACACCGGGGAGCTGTTTTTT. This translates into CASWGLLNTGELFF.

Only one count was recorded for this clone. The chain recombines TRBV4-1 with TRBJ2-5; tentative D call: TRBD2 (6 bases). Germline V gives CDR1 MGHRA, CDR2 YSYEKL. This CDR3 has 13 residues. Between the trimmed V and J ends, which lost 4 bases and 2 bases, there was a span of 8 bases. CDR3 loop: CASSRGDQETQYF. In DNA, the CDR3 is TGCGCCAGCAGCCGGGGGGATCAAGAGACCCAGTACTTC.